A single sample is the source of the 21 T cell receptor beta chains below, sequenced in a study of CD8+ T cells in alopecia areata. Extraction of RNA preceded its reverse transcription into cDNA, which served as the sequencing template. Repertoires were generated with immunoSEQ multiplex PCR, while TCRdb's copy carries only in-frame clones and drops some. The repertoire holds 200,000 to 250,000 clones, under 70% seen once, with around 4.3% in the top ten. Indicated treatment: oral pan-JAK inhibitor, 5-10 mg twice daily. The sequencing used CD4+ T cells sorted from blood, collected at week 4, from a patient treated with tofacitinib. Source of these receptors: a human donor with alopecia areata.

The V call is TRBV2, the J call TRBJ1-2; the match to TRBD1 covers 7 bases. CDR3 length equals 12 residues. Germline V gene data show CDR1 as SNHLY and CDR2 as FYNNEI. V dropped 6 bases and J dropped 4; count of bases not matched to a gene: 2. CDR3 residues: CASSGQAYGYTF. The CDR3 nucleotides read TGTGCCAGCAGCGGACAGGCCTATGGCTACACCTTC.

This clone was observed a handful of times. J is TRBJ1-5 and V is TRBV19; possibly TRBD1 for D (6 bases). The CDR3 is made up of 16 amino acids. Trimming cost V 3 bases and J 5 bases, with 17 bases left between them. Germline values: CDR1 LNHDA, CDR2 SQIVND (reference sequence). CDR3 amino acids: CASSMIPGGGYQPQHF. The CDR3 DNA is TGTGCCAGTAGTATGATCCCCGGAGGGGGGTATCAGCCCCAGCATTTT. Full variable domain (missing parts from reference TRBV19 and TRBJ1-5): DGGITQSPKYLFRKEGQNVTLSCEQNLNHDAMYWYRQDPGQGLRLIYYSQIVNDFQKGDIAEGYSVSREKKESFPLTVTSAQKNPTAFYLCASSMIPGGGYQPQHFGDGTRLSIL.

The chain joins TRBV2 to TRBJ1-1; D uncertain. V was clipped by 5 bases and J by 10 bases, with 14 bases between them. The CDR3 is made up of 12 amino acids. The V gene's germline CDR1 is SNHLY and CDR2 FYNNEI. The CDR3 protein is CASSLDVLRAFF. For the CDR3, the DNA is TGTGCCAGCAGTTTGGACGTTCTTAGAGCTTTCTTT.

This clone was counted between two and nine times. The chain carries TRBV2 and TRBJ1-1, with 9 bases that match TRBD1. The CDR3 has 13 amino acids. J was trimmed by 2 bases and V by 6 bases; bases with no gene match: 1. Germline V gene data show CDR1 as SNHLY and CDR2 as FYNNEI. CDR3 residues: CASRGQGNTEAFF. CDR3 nucleotide sequence: TGTGCCAGCAGGGGACAGGGTAACACTGAAGCTTTCTTT. Supplemented by reference TRBV2 and TRBJ1-1, the full variable domain reads EPEVTQTPSHQVTQMGQEVILRCVPISNHLYFYWYRQILGQKVEFLVSFYNNEISEKSEIFDDQFSVERPDGSNFTLKIRSTKLEDSAMYFCASRGQGNTEAFFGQGTRLTVV.

There are a few counts of this clone. The chain recombines TRBV30 with TRBJ1-6; D is unresolved. Looked up from germline, CDR1 is GTSNPN and CDR2 is SVGIG (reference sequence). Trimming shortened V by 8 bases and J by 8 bases, and 16 bases separated the two germline ends. The CDR3 has 13 residues. Written as DNA, the CDR3 is TGTGCCGCCACCCCCAGCCGGGATTCACCCCTCCACTTT. Protein product: CAATPSRDSPLHF.

J is TRBJ1-3 and V is TRBV11-2; D not certain. The CDR3 has 15 amino acids. Trimming pared 1 base from V and 1 base from J, leaving 8 bases between. The germline V gene has CDR1 SGHAT and CDR2 FQNNGV. The CDR3 loop is CASSLVRSSGNTIYF. The CDR3 region has the DNA TGTGCCAGCAGCTTAGTTCGATCGTCTGGAAACACCATATATTTT.

This chain links TRBV30 with TRBJ1-2, with D tentatively TRBD1 (6 bases). Per the germline V gene, CDR1 is GTSNPN and CDR2 is SVGIG (reference sequence). This CDR3 is 12 amino acids long. The V gene lost 8 bases and the J gene lost 4 bases, with 14 bases spanning the gap. The CDR3 nucleotides are TGTGCCCTGGGCGGGACACTCTATGGCTACACCTTC. Its translation is CALGGTLYGYTF.

The sample holds one count of this clone. The CDR3 loop is CASSLAPGNNEQFF. The CDR3 nucleotides are TGTGCCAGCAGCTTAGCGCCCGGGAACAATGAGCAGTTCTTC. The gene calls are TRBV7-9 and TRBJ2-1; perhaps TRBD2 as D (5 bases). The CDR3 loop spans 14 amino acids. Trimming removed 0 bases from V and 5 bases from J, with 8 bases in between. CDR1 SEHNR and CDR2 FQNEAQ come from the germline V gene (reference sequence).

The chain carries TRBV9 and TRBJ2-3, with no clear D. V was clipped by 0 bases and J by 1 base, with 9 bases between them. Germline loops: CDR1 SGDLS, CDR2 YYNGEE. The CDR3 covers 15 residues. CDR3 sequence reads: CASSVDSWRTDTQYF. The CDR3 coding sequence is TGTGCCAGCAGCGTAGATAGCTGGCGCACAGATACGCAGTATTTT.

For the CDR3, the DNA is TGCAGCGTGGGTCTAGGGATAAAGTTCACTGAAGCTTTCTTT. Protein: CSVGLGIKFTEAFF. The chain joins TRBV29-1 to TRBJ1-1; D uncertain. V was shortened by 6 bases and J by 4 bases, with 18 bases between the two germline ends. This CDR3 has 14 amino acids. CDR1 and CDR2 (germline): SQVTM, ANQGSEA.

This sequence joins TRBV7-2 and TRBJ2-1, with D unclear. The CDR3 is made up of 11 amino acids. Germline lookup yields CDR1 SGHTA and CDR2 FQGNSA. V was trimmed by 5 bases and J by 10 bases, leaving 9 bases between them. CDR3 residues: CASSPSVEQFF. The DNA for the CDR3 is TGTGCCAGCAGCCCATCGGTGGAGCAGTTCTTC.

V usage is TRBV25-1 and J usage is TRBJ2-2, with D uncertain. Germline CDR1 and CDR2: MGHDK and SYGVNS. The CDR3 spans 13 residues. With 6 bases removed from V and 5 bases from J, the gap between germline ends came to 10 bases. CDR3 nucleotides: TGTGCCAGCAGCGTGCAGGAGACCGGGGAGCTGTTTTTT. Protein: CASSVQETGELFF.

The rearrangement uses TRBV2 and TRBJ2-1, with D unclear. CDR3 length equals 13 residues. V was cut by 1 base and J by 3 bases, with 4 bases left in between. Germline values: CDR1 SNHLY, CDR2 FYNNEI. CDR3: CASSEDIYNEQFF. In DNA form, the CDR3 reads TGTGCCAGCAGTGAAGACATCTACAATGAGCAGTTCTTC.

CDR3: CASSVEGGRGFTDTQYF. For the CDR3, the DNA is TGTGCCAGCAGCGTAGAGGGTGGGCGGGGGTTCACAGATACGCAGTATTTT. The chain combines TRBV9 with TRBJ2-3, with 7 nucleotides matching TRBD2. Germline CDR1 SGDLS, CDR2 YYNGEE. The CDR3 sequence is 17 residues long. Germline trimming cut 0 bases from V and 2 bases from J; bases unmatched to any gene: 9.

For the CDR3, the DNA is TGTGCCAGCAGCCCCCAGAGGTCTGGGGCCAACGTCCTGACTTTC. Its protein product is CASSPQRSGANVLTF. The rearrangement links TRBV6-5 to TRBJ2-6; unclear D gene. Deletions cut 6 bases from V and 1 base from J, with 10 bases between. The CDR3 is 15 amino acids. From germline, CDR1 is MNHEY and CDR2 SVGAGI.

The genes are TRBV14 and TRBJ1-2; the D is unclear. This CDR3 is built from 13 residues. V was clipped by 1 base and J by 6 bases, with 9 bases between them. CDR1 and CDR2 from the germline V gene are SGHDN and FVKESK. The CDR3: CASSQVGRDGYTF. The CDR3 DNA sequence: TGTGCCAGCAGCCAAGTAGGAAGGGATGGCTACACCTTC.

The chain links TRBV4-3 to TRBJ1-2; 8 bases are shared with TRBD1. Losses at the gene ends were 0 bases for V and 1 base for J; bases not matched to a gene: 4. Germline assignment: CDR1 LGHNA and CDR2 YSLEER. The CDR3 runs 16 residues. For the CDR3, the DNA is TGCGCCAGCAGCCAAGAACCGACAGGGGTTAACTATGGCTACACCTTC. This translates into CASSQEPTGVNYGYTF.

V is TRBV5-6 and J is TRBJ1-6; D is unresolved. V gave up 1 base and J gave up 5 bases, with 4 bases separating them. The CDR3 consists of 13 residues. CDR1 is SGHDT, CDR2 YYEEEE, per germline. The CDR3 DNA sequence: TGTGCCAGCAGCTTGTGGGATAATTCACCCCTCCACTTT. Amino acids: CASSLWDNSPLHF.

The CDR3 DNA follows: TGTGCCAGCTCTCTGGGGGACGGCTCCTACGAGCAGTACTTC. Protein: CASSLGDGSYEQYF. The gene calls are TRBV4-2 and TRBJ2-7; D tentatively fits TRBD1 or TRBD2 (5 bases each). Germline values: CDR1 LGHNA, CDR2 YNFKEQ. The V end lost 8 bases, the J end lost 0 bases, and 14 bases lay between the germline ends. The CDR3 sequence is 14 residues long.

The sample holds a few counts of this clone. J is TRBJ1-4 and V is TRBV7-2; D gene ambiguous. V gave up 5 bases and J gave up 2 bases, with 12 bases separating them. This CDR3 has 15 residues. Germline V gives CDR1 SGHTA, CDR2 FQGNSA. In nucleotides, the CDR3 is TGTGCCAGCAGCCCAGCGCGGGGTACTAATGAAAAACTGTTTTTT. Its translation: CASSPARGTNEKLFF.

The rearrangement links TRBV30 to TRBJ1-1; D remains ambiguous. Germline CDR1 reads GTSNPN; CDR2 reads SVGIG (reference sequence). CDR3 length equals 12 residues. V was shortened by 3 bases and J by 2 bases, with 7 bases between the two germline ends. DNA of the CDR3: TGTGCCTGGAGACAGTACAACACTGAAGCTTTCTTT. This sequence encodes CAWRQYNTEAFF.